The 16 T cell receptor beta chains below were found in one sample sequenced in a study of regulatory T cells in long-lasting Graves disease (dated by TCRdb to the early 2020s). What this sample's time point label stands for: persistent/refractory GD, antithyroid drugs over 5 years with positive TRAb. For both TCR sequencing and RNA sequencing, RNA was extracted from PBMCs using TRIzol. Libraries were prepared through multiplex PCR. Sequencing was carried out with an Illumina HiSeq 4000. To build TCR beta libraries, CDR3 regions were amplified by Arm-PCR using iRepertoire HTBI primers. TCRdb reworked the public reads: Q25 trimming with fastp, MiXCR clone assembly, productive beta chains retained. Rows are unified per CDR3 protein, each entry keeping the most common DNA and genes. The sample table lists over 350,000 distinct CDR3 sequences, around 20% of them with a count of one. Jointly, the top ten make up less than 25% of the sample.

The sample in question was peripheral blood mononuclear cells (PBMCs), obtained when the disease was refractory, from a patient treated with antithyroid drugs. The receptors were gathered from a female donor with Graves disease.

This clonotype was observed at least ten times. The chain has TRBV12-3 or TRBV12-4 and TRBJ2-2; TRBD2 matches at 12 bases. CDR3 length: 16 amino acids. Trimming at V came to 5 bases and at J to 5 bases, leaving 6 bases not matched to a gene. The CDR3 region is CASSNRLAGGTGELFF. CDR3 coding DNA: TGTGCCAGCAGTAACCGCCTAGCGGGAGGGACCGGGGAGCTGTTTTTT.

V usage is TRBV13 and J usage is TRBJ1-6; D is possibly TRBD1 (5 bases). Germline lookup yields CDR1 PRHDT and CDR2 FYEKMQ (reference sequence). The CDR3 is made up of 14 amino acids. Trimming cost V 8 bases and J 3 bases, with 11 bases left between them. DNA for the CDR3: TGTGCCAGCTCCACGGGGGACTATAATTCACCCCTCCACTTT. It yields the protein CASSTGDYNSPLHF.

The chain is built from TRBV7-2 and TRBJ2-1, with D unclear. This CDR3 has 15 residues. Trimming removed 5 bases at V and 5 bases at J, with 16 bases between. Germline V gene data show CDR1 as SGHTA and CDR2 as FQGNSA. CDR3 residues: CASSHDLNVNNEQFF. CDR3 sequence (DNA): TGTGCCAGCAGCCACGACCTGAACGTAAACAATGAGCAGTTCTTC.

The table lists this clonotype with many counts. The chain has TRBV27 and TRBJ2-5, with D tentatively TRBD1 (6 bases). CDR1 and CDR2 (germline): MNHEY, SMNVEV (reference sequence). CDR3 length: 15 amino acids. V was cut by 6 bases and J by 5 bases, with 19 bases left in between. CDR3 coding DNA: TGTGCCAGCAGCCCGACAGGCACTCTGGGGGAGACCCAGTACTTC. This encodes CASSPTGTLGETQYF.

This clonotype occurred once. The chain uses TRBV29-1 and TRBJ1-1, with D unresolved. The germline V gene encodes CDR1 SQVTM and CDR2 ANQGSEA. This CDR3 has 11 amino acids. Trimming took 6 bases from V and 4 from J, leaving 9 bases between them. The CDR3 nucleotides read TGCAGCGTCCTTCAGGTCACTGAAGCTTTCTTT. It codes for CSVLQVTEAFF.

The chain links TRBV2 to TRBJ2-3; no reliable D call. The germline V gene has CDR1 SNHLY and CDR2 FYNNEI. The V gene lost 2 bases and the J gene lost 6 bases, with 6 bases spanning the gap. This CDR3 is built from 12 residues. CDR3 sequence reads: CASSELADTQYF. In DNA form, the CDR3 reads TGTGCCAGCAGTGAACTTGCGGATACGCAGTATTTT.

As concerns this clonotype: A single base separates this from a much larger clone, so it may be a read error. This is likely a read error, given that the CDR3 carries no conserved phenylalanine or tryptophan at its end. The chain joins TRBV7-2 to TRBJ2-5, with D hard to call. The germline V and J ends were trimmed by 3 bases and 2 bases, with 7 bases remaining between them. The CDR3 runs to 13 residues. CDR1 is SGHTA, CDR2 FQGNSA, per germline. Here the CDR3 DNA reads TGTGCCAGCAGCTTTAATAGTCAAGAGACCCAGTACCTC. Its protein is CASSFNSQETQYL.

The chain uses TRBV7-9 and TRBJ2-1; a possible D gene is TRBD2 (6 bases). The CDR3 is 13 residues long. Trimming removed 6 bases from V and 5 bases from J, with 11 bases in between. Germline V lookup: CDR1 SEHNR, CDR2 FQNEAQ (reference sequence). CDR3: CASRNSGNNEQFF. Written as DNA, the CDR3 is TGTGCCAGCAGGAATAGCGGAAACAATGAGCAGTTCTTC.

This clonotype was recorded a few times. This rearrangement joins TRBV19 to TRBJ1-1; 7 positions agree with TRBD1. CDR3 length: 14 residues. Trimming cost V 7 bases and J 2 bases; bases outside gene matches: 7. Per the germline V gene, CDR1 is LNHDA and CDR2 is SQIVND (reference sequence). CDR3 amino acids: CASMAGQRNTEAFF. The CDR3 DNA follows: TGTGCCAGTATGGCGGGACAGCGAAACACTGAAGCTTTCTTT.

This chain joins TRBV11-2 and TRBJ2-2; D is possibly TRBD2 (5 bases). The ends were cut back, 2 bases at V and 1 base at J, with 23 bases in the middle. CDR1 is SGHAT and CDR2 is FQNNGV in the germline V gene. The CDR3 loop spans 20 amino acids. The CDR3 DNA sequence: TGTGCCAGCAGCTTATTGTTCAATTTACTAGTCGCGGAGAACACCGGGGAGCTGTTTTTT. Amino acids: CASSLLFNLLVAENTGELFF.

This clonotype was seen a handful of times. The chain employs TRBV20-1 and TRBJ2-2; 15 bases agree with TRBD2. V lost 6 bases and J lost 4; bases outside the gene matches: 6. CDR3 length: 16 residues. CDR1 and CDR2 (germline): DFQATT, SNEGSKA (reference sequence). The chain's CDR3 is CSARTSGRVSTGELFF. Written as DNA, the CDR3 is TGCAGTGCCAGGACTAGCGGGAGGGTTAGCACCGGGGAGCTGTTTTTT.

This chain links TRBV7-2 with TRBJ2-4; D not certain. V was pared by 5 bases and J by 4 bases, with 15 bases between. Germline CDR1 reads SGHTA; CDR2 reads FQGNSA. The CDR3 runs 15 residues. This CDR3 reads CASSPGSVLKNIQYF. As DNA, the CDR3 is TGTGCCAGCAGCCCCGGTTCCGTCCTAAAAAACATTCAGTACTTC.

This clonotype occurred many times. The V call is TRBV28, the J call TRBJ1-1; weak D call: TRBD1 (5 bases). The CDR3 loop spans 11 amino acids. Per germline, CDR1 MDHEN and CDR2 SYDVKM. Trimming removed 6 bases at V and 8 bases at J, with 10 bases between. The CDR3 bases are TGTGCCAGCAGATTCCGGGGGGAAGCTTTCTTT. Protein product: CASRFRGEAFF. Together with reference TRBV28 and TRBJ1-1, the CDR3 gives the full variable domain: DVKVTQSSRYLVKRTGEKVFLECVQDMDHENMFWYRQDPGLGLRLIYFSYDVKMKEKGDIPEGYSVSREKKERFSLILESASTNQTSMYLCASRFRGEAFFGQGTRLTVV.

In regard to this clonotype: This may be a read error, as it is one base from a much larger clone. In this CDR3 the conserved last residue, phenylalanine or tryptophan, is missing, so a read error is likely. The rearrangement uses TRBV20-1 and TRBJ1-5, with D possibly TRBD1 on 6 matching bases. The CDR3 totals 13 residues. The V gene lost 3 bases and the J gene lost 5 bases, with 11 bases spanning the gap. The germline V gene encodes CDR1 DFQATT and CDR2 SNEGSKA (reference sequence). DNA for the CDR3: TGCAGTGCTAGGTCAGGGGTTGATCAGCCCCAGCATTCT. It is translated as CSARSGVDQPQHS.

V gene TRBV7-2 combines with J gene TRBJ1-5, with D perhaps TRBD1 (6 bases). There are 14 residues in the CDR3. The germline gives CDR1 SGHTA, CDR2 FQGNSA. Trimming stripped 6 bases from V and 3 bases from J, with 12 bases between. The CDR3 sequence is CASSPGASNQPQHF. In DNA form, the CDR3 reads TGTGCCAGCAGTCCAGGGGCTTCCAATCAGCCCCAGCATTTT.

This clonotype came up once. This rearrangement joins TRBV2 to TRBJ2-1; 9 bases agree with TRBD2. The CDR3 loop spans 14 amino acids. Germline loops: CDR1 SNHLY, CDR2 FYNNEI. Trimming removed 4 bases from V and 8 bases from J; junction bases left unmatched: 6. CDR3 sequence reads: CASSVAGGPYEQFF. The CDR3 DNA reads as TGTGCCAGCAGTGTCGCGGGAGGGCCTTATGAGCAGTTCTTC.